This entry concerns a single T cell receptor (beta chain). Its antigen is unidentified. CDR3 size: 14 residues. The trim removed 7 bases at V and 7 bases at J, leaving 7 bases unmatched. Germline CDR1 is LNHDA and CDR2 is SQIVND (reference sequence). These data originate in a study of shared clonotypes between healthy human individuals. Data came from immunoSEQ multiplex PCR; TCRdb stores just in-frame clones and leaves some out. The table has 950,000 to 1,100,000 clones, around 75% seen once. Regarding the study as a whole: Larger estimated richness was generally recorded for naive subsets relative to memory subsets. Unshared clonotypes carried lower generation probabilities than those common to all four donors. The sharing of 4.5% to 5% of naive CD4 clonotypes was seen across a few donors.

The chain joins TRBV19 to TRBJ1-6, with 7 bases identical to TRBD1. Sequences were obtained from memory CD4+ T cells sorted from blood. The sample's subset: CD45RA-negative fraction. This clonotype originated in a man between 18 and 29 years old in good health. The CDR3 here is CASNKGQINSPLHF. In nucleotides, the CDR3 is TGTGCCAGTAACAAGGGACAGATAAATTCACCCCTCCACTTT.